One and the same sample provided the 30 T cell receptor beta chains below, sequenced in a study of beta chain features in type 1 diabetes (dated by TCRdb to between 2018 and 2020). Study-level results and caveats: In all four CD4+ subsets, TCRB CDR3 length was moderately but significantly shorter in type 1 diabetes patients.

Library preparation was by the immunoSEQ multiplex PCR assay. The entire isolated RNA was reverse transcribed using the High Capacity cDNA Reverse Transcription Kit, and thus expressed TCRB transcripts were sequenced. Entries here come from immuneACCESS through TCRdb and include only in-frame sequences with V and J called. Some clones fail to appear in such tables; in the studies checked, an unresolved V gene covers under half of the shortfall, and the cause of the remainder is unknown. Counted in this sample were approximately 280,000 clones; 15% of them appeared once. Roughly 0.015% of the sample lies in the top ten. Antigen specificity for these receptors is unknown. Sequencing was carried out using naive CD4+ T cells from blood. This sample's cell subset or site label indicates: true naive CD4+ T cells. These receptors were obtained from a young man with type 1 diabetes.

J is TRBJ1-5 and V is TRBV20-1, with D unclear. V was shortened by 3 bases and J by 13 bases, with 13 bases between the two germline ends. CDR1 is DFQATT, CDR2 SNEGSKA, per germline (reference sequence). The CDR3 contains 11 residues. Written as DNA, the CDR3 is TGCAGTGCTAGTTACCGTCGCGGGCAGCATTTT. This gives the protein CSASYRRGQHF.

This clone has only a few counts. The chain combines TRBV18 with TRBJ2-3, with 8 bases matching TRBD1. This CDR3 region has 14 residues. Per germline, CDR1 KGHSH and CDR2 LQKENI. The J segment lost 3 bases and the V segment lost 2 bases, leaving 1 base of the junction unmatched. CDR3 residues: CASSPNRGTDTQYF. The DNA of the CDR3 is TGTGCCAGCTCACCAAACAGGGGGACAGATACGCAGTATTTT.

The chain uses TRBV6-1 and TRBJ2-7, with 7 nucleotides matching TRBD1. The CDR3 runs to 14 residues. Trimming at V came to 7 bases and at J to 6 bases, leaving 12 bases not matched to a gene. Germline V gene data show CDR1 as MNHNS and CDR2 as SASEGT. CDR3 DNA: TGTGCCAGCACCATGACAGGGATTACTCGCGAGCAGTACTTC. Protein: CASTMTGITREQYF.

V and J are TRBV6-5 and TRBJ2-3; TRBD1 matches 7 bases. The CDR3 is 16 residues long. V shed 4 bases and J 1 base; nucleotides not matched to a gene: 8. The germline V gene has CDR1 MNHEY and CDR2 SVGAGI. The CDR3 here is CASSSQPRGRTDTQYF. The CDR3 coding sequence is TGTGCCAGCAGTTCTCAGCCTAGGGGGCGCACAGATACGCAGTATTTT.

This clone appeared a few times. V usage is TRBV7-2 and J usage is TRBJ2-4; 7 nucleotides match TRBD1. Germline values: CDR1 SGHTA, CDR2 FQGNSA. The CDR3 contains 14 residues. V trimming: 4 bases; J trimming: 2 bases; junction bases outside the gene matches: 2. CDR3 DNA: TGTGCCAGCAGCTCGACAGGGACCAAAAACATTCAGTACTTC. Translated: CASSSTGTKNIQYF. Full variable domain (rest looked up from reference TRBV7-2 and TRBJ2-4): GAGVSQSPSNKVTEKGKDVELRCDPISGHTALYWYRQSLGQGLEFLIYFQGNSAPDKSGLPSDRFSAERTGGSVSTLTIQRTQQEDSAVYLCASSSTGTKNIQYFGAGTRLSVL.

The gene calls are TRBV5-4 and TRBJ2-7; D might be TRBD2 (6 bases). Trimming took off 0 bases at V and 1 base at J, with 14 bases between the two ends. The V gene's germline CDR1 is SGHNT and CDR2 YYREEE (reference sequence). The CDR3 has 16 amino acids. CDR3 bases: TGTGCCAGCAGCTTGGGGAGGGACGGACTATCCTACGAGCAGTACTTC. It specifies CASSLGRDGLSYEQYF.

The sample holds a few counts of this clone. The chain couples TRBV29-1 to TRBJ2-5; D might be TRBD1 (6 bases). The CDR3 covers 13 residues. CDR1 and CDR2 (germline): SQVTM, ANQGSEA. The V end was cut by 6 bases, the J end by 8 bases, with 19 bases between. CDR3 sequence: CSVMTRGSVTQYF. CDR3 nucleotides: TGCAGCGTCATGACAAGGGGGTCGGTCACCCAGTACTTC. The whole variable domain, filled in from reference TRBV29-1 and TRBJ2-5, reads SAVISQKPSRDICQRGTSLTIQCQVDSQVTMMFWYRQQPGQSLTLIATANQGSEATYESGFVIDKFPISRPNLTFSTLTVSNMSPEDSSIYLCSVMTRGSVTQYFGPGTRLLVL.

This clone showed up just a few times. The chain couples TRBV2 to TRBJ2-1, with D possibly being TRBD2 (5 bases). The CDR3 is made up of 13 amino acids. CDR1 is SNHLY and CDR2 is FYNNEI in the germline V gene. V gave up 4 bases and J gave up 9 bases, with 13 bases separating them. DNA for the CDR3: TGTGCCAGCAGTGCTACTAGTTCGATTGAGCAGTTCTTC. Its protein product is CASSATSSIEQFF.

This clone occurred a few times. The chain has TRBV7-2 and TRBJ2-5, with unresolved D. The J call may be faulty, since TRBJ2-7 better matches the DNA end. Germline CDR1 is SGHTA and CDR2 is FQGNSA. CDR3 length: 11 amino acids. The CDR3 reads CASSPSYEQYF. CDR3 DNA: TGTGCCAGCAGCCCCTCCTACGAGCAGTACTTC.

In this sample, this clone turned up a few times. This rearrangement joins TRBV9 to TRBJ1-1, with 7 bases identical to TRBD1. From germline, CDR1 is SGDLS and CDR2 YYNGEE. The CDR3 contains 14 residues. V trimming: 4 bases; J trimming: 1 base; junction bases outside the gene matches: 4. CDR3 sequence (DNA): TGTGCCAGCAGCTCCCGGACAGGGAACACTGAAGCTTTCTTT. Translated: CASSSRTGNTEAFF.

This sequence joins TRBV4-1 and TRBJ1-2; 8 nucleotides align to TRBD1. In germline, CDR1 is MGHRA, CDR2 YSYEKL. The CDR3 is made up of 15 amino acids. Losses at the gene ends were 6 bases for V and 3 bases for J; bases not matched to a gene: 9. This CDR3 is CASRSPLDRDYGYTF. The CDR3 nucleotides read TGCGCCAGCAGGAGCCCCTTGGACAGGGACTATGGCTACACCTTC.

The chain uses TRBV2 and TRBJ2-1, with TRBD1 matching over 7 bases. From germline, CDR1 is SNHLY and CDR2 FYNNEI. This CDR3 comprises 15 residues. Trimming took 1 base from V and 8 from J; bases not matched to a gene: 8. The CDR3 DNA follows: TGTGCCAGCAGTGAAGTGGGACCAGGGGGTCATGAGCAGTTCTTC. Protein: CASSEVGPGGHEQFF. The whole variable domain, remainder taken from reference TRBV2 and TRBJ2-1, is EPEVTQTPSHQVTQMGQEVILRCVPISNHLYFYWYRQILGQKVEFLVSFYNNEISEKSEIFDDQFSVERPDGSNFTLKIRSTKLEDSAMYFCASSEVGPGGHEQFFGPGTRLTVL.

This clone appeared a few times. This chain links TRBV7-2 with TRBJ1-3; 7 bases map to TRBD1. Germline V gives CDR1 SGHTA, CDR2 FQGNSA. This CDR3 region has 14 residues. J was trimmed by 5 bases and V by 5 bases; bases with no gene match: 6. The DNA of the CDR3 is TGTGCCAGCAGCAAACAGGGGATGAGAAACACCATATATTTT. Amino acids: CASSKQGMRNTIYF.

This clone was found a few times. J is TRBJ2-7 and V is TRBV10-2, with 8 bases identical to TRBD2. The junction had 11 bases not matched to a gene; V was cut back by 10 bases and J by 0 bases. There are 15 residues in the CDR3. Germline CDR1 WSHSY, CDR2 SAAADI. DNA for the CDR3: TGCGCCACCCGTCGGATAGCGGGAAGCTCCTACGAGCAGTACTTC. Translated: CATRRIAGSSYEQYF.

This chain links TRBV11-2 with TRBJ2-7; no firm D call. Per the germline V gene, CDR1 is SGHAT and CDR2 is FQNNGV. V was pared by 4 bases and J by 0 bases, with 10 bases between. CDR3 length equals 14 residues. CDR3 residues: CASSSNPSSYEQYF. The CDR3 DNA sequence: TGTGCCAGCAGCTCAAACCCCAGCTCCTACGAGCAGTACTTC.

Of note for this clone: Other DNA sequences in the sample encode the same CDR3. The V gene is TRBV7-2, the J gene TRBJ2-5, with a weak D call TRBD2 (5 bases). V shed 2 bases and J shed 2 bases, with 6 bases lying between them. The CDR3 has 13 residues. Looked up from germline, CDR1 is SGHTA and CDR2 is FQGNSA. CDR3 DNA: TGTGCCAGCAGCTTACGAGGGCAAGAGACCCAGTACTTC. Translating gives CASSLRGQETQYF.

This clone turned up a few times. The rearrangement uses TRBV29-1 and TRBJ2-1, with TRBD2 matching 12 bases. V was clipped by 6 bases and J by 0 bases; unmatched bases: 3. Germline V gene sequence: CDR1 SQVTM, CDR2 ANQGSEA. CDR3 length: 15 residues. The CDR3 DNA reads as TGCAGCGTGGGGACTAGCGGGCTCTCCTACAATGAGCAGTTCTTC. The encoded protein is CSVGTSGLSYNEQFF.

This clone appeared a few times. V and J are TRBV5-6 and TRBJ1-1; no clear D gene. The germline V and J ends were trimmed by 4 bases and 7 bases, with 20 bases remaining between them. The length of the CDR3 is 15 residues. Per germline, CDR1 SGHDT and CDR2 YYEEEE. CDR3 residues: CASSPPARDEDEAFF. DNA for the CDR3: TGTGCCAGCAGCCCCCCGGCGAGGGATGAGGATGAAGCTTTCTTT. Filled out from reference TRBV5-6 and TRBJ1-1, the complete variable domain reads DAGVTQSPTHLIKTRGQQVTLRCSPKSGHDTVSWYQQALGQGPQFIFQYYEEEERQRGNFPDRFSGHQFPNYSSELNVNALLLGDSALYLCASSPPARDEDEAFFGQGTRLTVV.

The chain combines TRBV6-6 with TRBJ1-2; TRBD1 agrees at 7 bases. CDR3 size: 14 residues. The junction had 11 bases not matched to a gene; V was cut back by 5 bases and J by 8 bases. Germline CDR1 MNHNY, CDR2 SVGAGI (reference sequence). CDR3 loop: CASSGQIGGEGYTF. The CDR3 DNA is TGTGCCAGCAGTGGTCAAATAGGGGGCGAGGGCTACACCTTC.

This clone turned up a few times. The CDR3 region is CAWSVRSLEPQHF. For the CDR3, the DNA is TGTGCCTGGAGTGTACGATCACTGGAGCCCCAGCATTTT. The chain carries TRBV30 and TRBJ1-5; D ambiguous. V dropped 0 bases and J dropped 8 bases, with 11 bases sitting between them. The CDR3 spans 13 residues. Germline-derived CDR1 and CDR2 are GTSNPN and SVGIG (reference sequence).

A few counts support this clone. V usage is TRBV5-1 and J usage is TRBJ2-3; TRBD1 is a possible D gene (6 bases). The CDR3 covers 13 residues. CDR1 and CDR2 (germline): SGHRS, YFSETQ. Trimming pared 2 bases from V and 5 bases from J, leaving 9 bases between. DNA of the CDR3: TGCGCCAGCAGCTTCACGGGACAAGATACGCAGTATTTT. Translated, it gives CASSFTGQDTQYF.

The chain employs TRBV5-1 and TRBJ2-2; 8 bases line up with TRBD1. The J segment lost 6 bases and the V segment lost 4 bases, leaving 8 bases of the junction unmatched. Germline CDR1 and CDR2: SGHRS and YFSETQ. This CDR3 region has 15 residues. In DNA form, the CDR3 reads TGCGCCAGCAGCACCGGACAGGGAAGCGCCGGGGAGCTGTTTTTT. It yields the protein CASSTGQGSAGELFF.

This clone was picked up a small number of times. V usage is TRBV29-1 and J usage is TRBJ2-1, with no clear D. Germline V gene sequence: CDR1 SQVTM, CDR2 ANQGSEA. V was pared by 5 bases and J by 6 bases, with 8 bases between. The CDR3 sequence is 11 residues long. CDR3 protein: CSVTGGNEQFF. For the CDR3, the DNA is TGCAGCGTTACTGGCGGCAATGAGCAGTTCTTC.

The rearrangement uses TRBV7-2 and TRBJ2-3, with 15 positions matching TRBD2. V lost 4 bases, J lost 4 bases, and 3 bases stayed unmatched. Germline assignment: CDR1 SGHTA and CDR2 FQGNSA. CDR3 length: 16 amino acids. The CDR3 is CASSSGLAGGSDTQYF. The CDR3 DNA reads TGTGCCAGCAGCTCGGGACTAGCGGGAGGATCAGATACGCAGTATTTT.

The J gene is TRBJ2-3, the V gene TRBV28, with a possible D match to TRBD1 (5 bases). The CDR3 spans 15 residues. Germline V gene data show CDR1 as MDHEN and CDR2 as SYDVKM. V dropped 5 bases and J dropped 4 bases, with 16 bases sitting between them. The CDR3 protein is CASSPALARADTQYF. The CDR3, as DNA: TGTGCCAGCAGTCCGGCCTTAGCCAGGGCAGATACGCAGTATTTT. The variable domain in full, completed from reference TRBV28 and TRBJ2-3, reads DVKVTQSSRYLVKRTGEKVFLECVQDMDHENMFWYRQDPGLGLRLIYFSYDVKMKEKGDIPEGYSVSREKKERFSLILESASTNQTSMYLCASSPALARADTQYFGPGTRLTVL.

V gene TRBV18 combines with J gene TRBJ2-4, with 10 positions matching TRBD2. V lost 3 bases to trimming and J lost 6 bases; unmatched junction nucleotides: 8. Germline V gives CDR1 KGHSH, CDR2 LQKENI. The CDR3 has 16 residues. CDR3 in amino acids: CASSPLAGGRRNIQYF. CDR3 nucleotides: TGTGCCAGCTCACCCTTAGCGGGAGGCCGAAGAAACATTCAGTACTTC.

In its sample, this clone was seen a few times. The genes are TRBV6-6 and TRBJ1-1; 7 nucleotides match TRBD1. After removal of 0 bases from V and 6 bases from J, the junction contained 1 base not matched to a gene. The CDR3 loop spans 13 amino acids. Germline assignment: CDR1 MNHNY and CDR2 SVGAGI (reference sequence). The CDR3 loop is CASSYSQGAEAFF. In nucleotides, the CDR3 is TGTGCCAGCAGTTACTCCCAGGGGGCTGAAGCTTTCTTT.

In DNA form, the CDR3 reads TGTGCCAGCAGCTTGGGGACAGGGGGAAGGGGCACTGAAGCTTTCTTT. The encoded protein is CASSLGTGGRGTEAFF. The rearrangement joins TRBV5-6 to TRBJ1-1; 10 bases agree with TRBD1. Losses at the gene ends were 0 bases for V and 4 bases for J; bases not matched to a gene: 6. The CDR3 is made up of 16 amino acids. CDR1 SGHDT and CDR2 YYEEEE come from the germline V gene.

Only a few counts were recorded for this clone. This chain links TRBV7-9 with TRBJ1-1; maybe TRBD1 (5 bases). Per germline, CDR1 SEHNR and CDR2 FQNEAQ (reference sequence). The CDR3 sequence is 18 residues long. V lost 3 bases and J lost 5, with 25 bases in between. In nucleotides, the CDR3 is TGTGCCAGCAGCTTTAGAGTCAATAGGGGCAGGGTATCAACTGAAGCTTTCTTT. Encoded protein: CASSFRVNRGRVSTEAFF.

This clone appeared a few times. V gene TRBV29-1 combines with J gene TRBJ1-4; 9 nucleotides align to TRBD1. The V gene end was trimmed by 4 bases and the J gene end by 10 bases; junction bases not matched to a gene: 10. Germline V gives CDR1 SQVTM, CDR2 ANQGSEA. CDR3 length: 14 amino acids. In DNA form, the CDR3 reads TGCAGCGTTGCAACAGGGGGCTTGATCGGAAAACTGTTTTTT. This translates into CSVATGGLIGKLFF.